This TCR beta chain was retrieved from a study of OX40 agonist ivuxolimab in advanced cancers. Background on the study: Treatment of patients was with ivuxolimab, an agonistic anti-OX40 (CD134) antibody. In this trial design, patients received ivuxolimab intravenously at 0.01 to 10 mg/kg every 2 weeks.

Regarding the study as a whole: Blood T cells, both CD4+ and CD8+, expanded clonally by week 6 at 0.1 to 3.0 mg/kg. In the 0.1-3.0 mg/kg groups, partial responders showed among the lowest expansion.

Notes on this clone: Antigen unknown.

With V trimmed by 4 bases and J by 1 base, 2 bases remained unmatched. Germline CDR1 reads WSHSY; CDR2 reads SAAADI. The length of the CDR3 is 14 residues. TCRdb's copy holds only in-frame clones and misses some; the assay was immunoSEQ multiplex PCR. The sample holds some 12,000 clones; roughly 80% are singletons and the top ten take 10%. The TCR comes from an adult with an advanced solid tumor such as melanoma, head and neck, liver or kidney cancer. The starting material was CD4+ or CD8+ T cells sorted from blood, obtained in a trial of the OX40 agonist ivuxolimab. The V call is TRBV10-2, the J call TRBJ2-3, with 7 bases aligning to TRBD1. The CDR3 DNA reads TGCGCCAGCAGTGTAGGGACAGGCACAGATACGCAGTATTTT. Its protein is CASSVGTGTDTQYF.